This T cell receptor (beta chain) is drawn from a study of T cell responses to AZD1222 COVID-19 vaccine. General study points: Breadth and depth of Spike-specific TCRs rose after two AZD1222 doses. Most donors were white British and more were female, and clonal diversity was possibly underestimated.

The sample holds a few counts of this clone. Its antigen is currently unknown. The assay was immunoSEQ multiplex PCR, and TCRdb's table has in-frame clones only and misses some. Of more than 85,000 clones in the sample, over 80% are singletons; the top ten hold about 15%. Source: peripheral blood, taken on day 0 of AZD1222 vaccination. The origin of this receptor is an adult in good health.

As DNA, the CDR3 is TGTGCCACCTCAGGGGGCTCTAATGAAAAACTGTTTTTT. Amino acids: CATSGGSNEKLFF. The chain is built from TRBV10-3 and TRBJ1-4; TRBD1 aligns across 8 bases. Losses at the gene ends were 10 bases for V and 3 bases for J; bases not matched to a gene: 4. This CDR3 has 13 residues. Germline CDR1 is ENHRY and CDR2 is SYGVKD.